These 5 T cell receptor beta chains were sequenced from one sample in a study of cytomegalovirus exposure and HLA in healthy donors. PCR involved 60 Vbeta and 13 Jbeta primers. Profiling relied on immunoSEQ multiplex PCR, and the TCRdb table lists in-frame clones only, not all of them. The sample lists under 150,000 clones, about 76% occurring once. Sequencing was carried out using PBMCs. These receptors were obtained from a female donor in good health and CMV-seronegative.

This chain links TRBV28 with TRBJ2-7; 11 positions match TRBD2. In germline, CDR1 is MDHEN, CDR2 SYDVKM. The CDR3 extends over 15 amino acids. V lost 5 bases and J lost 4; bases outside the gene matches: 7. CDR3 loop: CASSTILAGGYEQYF. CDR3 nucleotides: TGTGCCAGCAGTACAATTCTAGCGGGGGGATACGAGCAGTACTTC.

This CDR3 reads CASSSRTAGQGVVETQYF. The CDR3 nucleotides read TGTGCCAGCAGCTCCCGGACCGCCGGACAGGGGGTGGTAGAGACCCAGTACTTC. The V and J genes are TRBV7-2 and TRBJ2-5, with TRBD1 identical over 10 bases. Germline V gene lookup returns CDR1 SGHTA and CDR2 FQGNSA. This CDR3 contains 18 residues. V lost 4 bases and J lost 4; bases outside the gene matches: 15.

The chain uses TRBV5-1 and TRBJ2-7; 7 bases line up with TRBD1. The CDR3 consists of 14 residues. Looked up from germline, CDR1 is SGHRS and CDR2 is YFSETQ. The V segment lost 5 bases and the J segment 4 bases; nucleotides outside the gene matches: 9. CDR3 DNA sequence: TGCGCCAGCAGACCCGACAGGGCTCGGTACGAGCAGTACTTC. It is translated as CASRPDRARYEQYF.

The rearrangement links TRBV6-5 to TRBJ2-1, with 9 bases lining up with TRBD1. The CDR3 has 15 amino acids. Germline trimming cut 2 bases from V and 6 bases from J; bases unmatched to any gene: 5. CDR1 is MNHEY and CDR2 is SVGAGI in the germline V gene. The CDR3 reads CASSYRDRDGNEQFF. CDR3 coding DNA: TGTGCCAGCAGTTACCGGGACAGGGACGGCAATGAGCAGTTCTTC.

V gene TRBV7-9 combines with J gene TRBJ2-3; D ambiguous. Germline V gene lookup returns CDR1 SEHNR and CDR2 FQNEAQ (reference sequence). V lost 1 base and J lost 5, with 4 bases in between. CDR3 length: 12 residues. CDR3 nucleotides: TGTGCCAGCAGCTTAGTCCAAGATACGCAGTATTTT. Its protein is CASSLVQDTQYF.